These 3 T cell receptor beta chains originate from one sample sequenced in a study of T cell responses to AZD1222 COVID-19 vaccine. TCRdb keeps only in-frame clones here, not all; method: immunoSEQ multiplex PCR. Counted here are about 100,000 clones, 80% to 90% occurring once; the ten biggest clones make up around 4.4%. Sample: peripheral blood, taken on day 0 of MenACWY control vaccination. The receptors were sampled from an adult in good health.

This chain links TRBV7-9 with TRBJ1-4; weak D call: TRBD1 (6 bases). The CDR3 extends over 14 amino acids. V lost 1 base and J 5 bases, leaving 8 bases between the germline ends. Germline V gene data show CDR1 as SEHNR and CDR2 as FQNEAQ (reference sequence). The CDR3 region is CASSLGGGNEKLFF. The CDR3 DNA is TGTGCCAGCAGCTTAGGAGGGGGGAATGAAAAACTGTTTTTT.

The chain uses TRBV27 and TRBJ1-2, with TRBD1 as a possible D gene (5 bases). The CDR3 covers 13 residues. Trimming stripped 5 bases from V and 7 bases from J, with 14 bases between. Germline CDR1 reads MNHEY; CDR2 reads SMNVEV (reference sequence). DNA of the CDR3: TGTGCCAGCAGTCCGCAGGGACCTTCTGGCTACACCTTC. Amino acids: CASSPQGPSGYTF.

This chain uses TRBV7-6 with TRBJ2-5; tentative D call: TRBD2 (6 bases). With 1 base removed from V and 5 bases from J, the gap between germline ends came to 14 bases. The germline V gene has CDR1 SGHVS and CDR2 FNYEAQ. The CDR3 extends over 15 amino acids. The CDR3 DNA reads TGTGCCAGCAGCTTAGTGGGAGGTCCAGGGGAGACCCAGTACTTC. Residues: CASSLVGGPGETQYF.